This TCR beta chain stems from a study of somatic reversion in DOCK8 deficiency (dated by TCRdb to the early 2020s). General notes on the study: T cell receptor beta repertoires were compared among DOCK8-deficient patients, DOCK8-revertant patients and healthy volunteers. The study investigated how somatic reversion of pathogenic DOCK8 variants alters lymphocyte differentiation and function in DOCK8 deficiency. DOCK8-deficient patients in the study had been reported previously. What the research found in general, with its limitations: The methods did not specify, sample by sample, whether the source material for each sample was whole blood or PBMCs.

This clonotype counts as medium-sized (0.01 to 0.1%). No antigen is known for it. It has no much larger one-base neighbor in the sample; base qualities were not kept. Libraries were constructed by multiplex PCR. TRB libraries were generated by one-step amplicon PCR from about 100 ng genomic DNA using EuroClonality-NGS primers. Sequencing of TRB amplicons was performed on Illumina MiSeq instruments using 2 x 250 bp version 2 chemistry. The authors' pipeline ran thus. IMGT/HighV-QUEST was used for primary TRB sequence analysis and V(D)J annotation. Repertoire diversity and composition were evaluated with VDJtools after removing nonfunctional clones and downsampling for comparisons between samples. Using fastp trimming at Q25 and MiXCR clonotype assembly, TCRdb reanalyzed the public sequencing data and kept in-frame beta chains. Here each entry gathers all rows of one CDR3 protein and keeps the most common genes and DNA. The V and J calls here are based on TCRdb, not the publication. The sample table holds several thousand distinct CDR3 sequences, of which more than 20% were seen once. The top ten clonotypes cover 8.5% to 10% of the sample.

Healthy control blood came from volunteer donors supplied by blood services in Australia and France. For the TCR repertoire analysis, genomic DNA was extracted either from whole blood samples or from PBMCs. According to the germline V gene, CDR1 reads ENHRY and CDR2 reads SYGVKD. The CDR3 covers 13 residues, taking in both the cysteine and the phenylalanine. Left in the record is the CDR3 DNA by itself, 39 bases read in frame from the first base. At the junction V is shortened by 0 bases and J by 8 bases, with 10 bases in between. This TCR came from a human donor in good health. The chain is made from TRBV10-3 and TRBJ1-2; the D gene cannot be named for sure. Sequenced sample: peripheral blood. In nucleotide form, the sequence is TGTGCCATCAGTGAGTCGCCGGCGAACGGCTACACCTTC. Its protein is CAISESPANGYTF.